These 15 T cell receptor beta chains originate from one sample sequenced in a study of siplizumab effects on memory and regulatory T cells. TCRdb's table, derived via immunoSEQ multiplex PCR, lists solely in-frame clones and lacks some. The repertoire holds over 85,000 clones, with roughly 93% as singletons. Specimen: CD8+ T cells sorted from blood. The receptor source for this set is a human donor in good health.

The chain uses TRBV7-2 and TRBJ2-1; 8 positions agree with TRBD2. This CDR3 spans 16 amino acids. V dropped 1 base and J dropped 3; count of bases not matched to a gene: 5. In germline, CDR1 is SGHTA, CDR2 FQGNSA. The CDR3 nucleotides read TGTGCCAGCAGCTTAGTGTTTGGGACTAGCTACAATGAGCAGTTCTTC. Translating it yields CASSLVFGTSYNEQFF.

The V gene is TRBV19, the J gene TRBJ2-1; D unresolved. The CDR3 consists of 13 residues. The V gene lost 3 bases and the J gene lost 5 bases, with 8 bases spanning the gap. Looked up from germline, CDR1 is LNHDA and CDR2 is SQIVND (reference sequence). This CDR3 reads CASSMSRHNEQFF. In nucleotides, the CDR3 is TGTGCCAGTAGTATGTCCAGGCACAATGAGCAGTTCTTC.

J is TRBJ1-2 and V is TRBV9, with unresolved D. Germline V gene data show CDR1 as SGDLS and CDR2 as YYNGEE. The CDR3 runs 16 residues. V was pared by 0 bases and J by 4 bases, with 16 bases between. This chain's CDR3 is CASSVDPLSEVYGYTF. DNA for the CDR3: TGTGCCAGCAGCGTAGACCCGCTCAGCGAAGTCTATGGCTACACCTTC.

The chain links TRBV9 to TRBJ2-7; 9 bases map to TRBD1. J was trimmed by 3 bases and V by 0 bases; bases with no gene match: 4. The CDR3 runs to 15 residues. In germline, CDR1 is SGDLS, CDR2 YYNGEE. As DNA, the CDR3 is TGTGCCAGCAGCGTAGGATCGGGACAGGGCTACGAGCAGTACTTC. This encodes CASSVGSGQGYEQYF.

The chain uses TRBV4-2 and TRBJ2-7; 13 nucleotides align to TRBD2. Germline CDR1 LGHNA, CDR2 YNFKEQ. The CDR3 extends over 15 amino acids. V shed 5 bases, J shed 5 bases, and the junction held 6 bases outside the gene matches. The CDR3 DNA reads TGTGCCAGCAGCACCGGACTAGCGGGAGAGGACGAGCAGTACTTC. Its protein is CASSTGLAGEDEQYF.

This clone was observed once. The gene calls are TRBV27 and TRBJ1-5; D unresolved. Trimming shortened V by 3 bases and J by 0 bases, and 9 bases separated the two germline ends. The CDR3 sequence is 15 residues long. Germline lookup yields CDR1 MNHEY and CDR2 SMNVEV (reference sequence). CDR3 region: CASSLIGSSNQPQHF. The CDR3 DNA follows: TGTGCCAGCAGTTTGATTGGAAGTAGCAATCAGCCCCAGCATTTT.

The table lists this clone with a few counts. J is TRBJ2-2 and V is TRBV7-9; D is unclear. Germline CDR1 reads SEHNR; CDR2 reads FQNEAQ (reference sequence). The CDR3 extends over 14 amino acids. Trimming removed 7 bases from V and 1 base from J, with 10 bases in between. This CDR3 reads CASTWVGNTGELFF. CDR3 coding DNA: TGTGCCAGCACCTGGGTGGGGAACACCGGGGAGCTGTTTTTT.

The chain employs TRBV5-3 and TRBJ1-5; D is unclear. TRBV5-3 qualifies as an ORF whose function is uncertain. This CDR3 comprises 12 residues. V lost 1 base, J lost 6 bases, and 5 bases lay in between. CDR3 sequence (DNA): TGTGCCAGAAGCTTGTGCGCTCAGCCCCAGCATTTT. Its protein product is CARSLCAQPQHF.

The V call is TRBV9, the J call TRBJ1-2; D possibly corresponds to TRBD1 (6 bases). The germline V gene encodes CDR1 SGDLS and CDR2 YYNGEE. This CDR3 is 16 amino acids long. The germline V and J ends were trimmed by 0 bases and 3 bases, with 15 bases remaining between them. CDR3 DNA: TGTGCCAGCAGCGTAGCTCCGGAACAGGGAGACTATGGCTACACCTTC. It encodes CASSVAPEQGDYGYTF.

The gene calls are TRBV7-5 and TRBJ2-7; no DNA check was done on the table's D call, TRBD2. TRBV7-5 is classified as a pseudogene. The CDR3 extends over 14 amino acids. The CDR3 region has the DNA TGTGCTTTCGCCGGGCTAGCGGGCCCAAAGGAGCAGTACTTC. Protein sequence: CAFAGLAGPKEQYF.

The chain joins TRBV4-1 to TRBJ2-7; D may be TRBD2 (6 bases). The CDR3 covers 13 residues. Germline CDR1 reads MGHRA; CDR2 reads YSYEKL. V lost 6 bases and J lost 3, with 12 bases in between. Here the CDR3 reads CASRPGAGYEQYF. The DNA for the CDR3 is TGCGCCAGCAGGCCGGGAGCGGGCTACGAGCAGTACTTC.

V and J are TRBV4-1 and TRBJ2-7, with 10 bases lining up with TRBD2. CDR3 size: 14 residues. V shed 4 bases and J 5 bases; nucleotides not matched to a gene: 5. Germline V CDR1 and CDR2: MGHRA, YSYEKL. CDR3 residues: CASSRAGGPHEQYF. The CDR3 DNA reads TGCGCCAGCAGCCGAGCGGGGGGGCCACACGAGCAGTACTTC.

The V and J genes are TRBV14 and TRBJ2-3, with 10 nucleotides matching TRBD2. This CDR3 has 18 amino acids. The junction had 10 bases not matched to a gene; V was cut back by 0 bases and J by 4 bases. In germline, CDR1 is SGHDN, CDR2 FVKESK. The CDR3 is CASSQEGTSGTVADTQYF. For the CDR3, the DNA is TGTGCCAGCAGCCAAGAGGGAACTAGCGGGACGGTCGCAGATACGCAGTATTTT.

The rearrangement links TRBV29-1 to TRBJ2-5; TRBD2 might be the D (6 bases). The DNA matches TRBJ2-7 better at its end, which makes the J call doubtful. From germline, CDR1 is SQVTM and CDR2 ANQGSEA. CDR3 size: 15 residues. This CDR3 reads CSVGGSGSETYEQYF. CDR3 coding DNA: TGCAGCGTTGGTGGGTCCGGGAGCGAAACTTACGAGCAGTACTTC.

The chain combines TRBV27 with TRBJ2-7; 9 bases align to TRBD1. Germline values: CDR1 MNHEY, CDR2 SMNVEV (reference sequence). This CDR3 region has 14 residues. J lost 6 bases, V lost 5 bases, and 8 bases had no gene match. The CDR3 spells CASSPGTGYIEQYF. The CDR3 DNA reads TGTGCCAGCAGTCCCGGGACAGGGTATATCGAGCAGTACTTC.